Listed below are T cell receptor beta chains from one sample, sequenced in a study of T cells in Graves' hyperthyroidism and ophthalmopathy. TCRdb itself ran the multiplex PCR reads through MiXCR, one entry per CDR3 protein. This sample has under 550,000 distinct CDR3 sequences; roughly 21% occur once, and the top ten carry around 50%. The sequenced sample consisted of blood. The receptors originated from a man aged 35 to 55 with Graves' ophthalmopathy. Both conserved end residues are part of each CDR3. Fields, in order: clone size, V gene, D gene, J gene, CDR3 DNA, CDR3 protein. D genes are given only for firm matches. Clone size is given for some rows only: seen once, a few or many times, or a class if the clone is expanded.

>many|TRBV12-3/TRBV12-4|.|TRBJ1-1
TGTGCCAGCATCAGATATCGACTGATACCCGAAGCTTTCTTT
CASIRYRLIPEAFF
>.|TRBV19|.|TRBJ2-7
TGTGCCAGTGCTAATCGGTCGCCTTACGAGCAGTACTTC
CASANRSPYEQYF
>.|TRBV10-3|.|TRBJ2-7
TGTGCCATCAGTGAGCTAGGCGTCTCCTCCTACGAGCAGTACTTC
CAISELGVSSYEQYF
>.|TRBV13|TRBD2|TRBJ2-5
TGTGCCAGCAGAACGACTAGCGGCCAAGAGACCCAGTACTTC
CASRTTSGQETQYF
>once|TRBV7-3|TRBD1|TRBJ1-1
TGTGCCAGCAGCCGGACAGGGGACCCCACTGAAGCTTTCTTT
CASSRTGDPTEAFF
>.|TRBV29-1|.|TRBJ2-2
TGCAGCGTTGAAGGGGGGAGGTGGGAACTGTTTTTT
CSVEGGRWELFF
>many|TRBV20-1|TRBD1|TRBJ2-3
TGCAGTGCCCCAGACAGGGGGGCTGCTGGTACGCAGTATTTT
CSAPDRGAAGTQYF
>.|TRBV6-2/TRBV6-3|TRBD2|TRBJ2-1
TGTGCCAGCAGTCCCCCGAGCGGAGCGGGGGGGGGGGGCGGTGAGCAGTTCTTC
CASSPPSGAGGGGGEQFF
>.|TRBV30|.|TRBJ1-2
TGTGCCTTCCTGCCGGGACATCAGGGGGGCTACACCTTC
CAFLPGHQGGYTF
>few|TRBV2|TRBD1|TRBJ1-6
TGTGCCATACAGGGGGCGAGCTTGGATTCACCCCTCCACTTT
CAIQGASLDSPLHF
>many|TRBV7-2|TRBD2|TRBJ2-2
TGTGCCAGCAGCTTACTCGGGGGGGCCGGGGAGCTGTTTTTT
CASSLLGGAGELFF
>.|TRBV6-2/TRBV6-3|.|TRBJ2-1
TGTGCCAGCAGTGGGATTCGGGGCTACAATGAGCAGTTCTTC
CASSGIRGYNEQFF
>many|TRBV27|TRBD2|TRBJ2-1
TGTGCCAGCAGTTTGGCGGGGGAGCGGGGGAGGGAGCAGTTCTTC
CASSLAGERGREQFF
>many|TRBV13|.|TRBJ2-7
TGTGCCAGCAGCTTAGCTGGGGAGCAGTACTTC
CASSLAGEQYF
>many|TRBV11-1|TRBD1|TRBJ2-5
TGTGCCAGCAGCACCTCGACAGGGGGAGAGACCCAGTACTTC
CASSTSTGGETQYF
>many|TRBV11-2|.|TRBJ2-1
TGTGCCAGCAGCCCGACGACAGGATCGGGGAATGAGCAGTTCTTC
CASSPTTGSGNEQFF
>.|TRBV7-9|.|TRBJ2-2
TGTGCCAGCAGCTTAGTCCACACCGGGGAGCCGTTTTTT
CASSLVHTGEPFF
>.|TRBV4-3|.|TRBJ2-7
TGCGCCAGCAGCCAAGCTGCCCCCTACGAGCAGTACTTC
CASSQAAPYEQYF
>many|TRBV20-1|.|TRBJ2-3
TGCAGTGCTAATCCTGGGGAAGGGGCCCCAGATACGCAGTATTTT
CSANPGEGAPDTQYF
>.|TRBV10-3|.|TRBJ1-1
TGTGCCATCAGGCGGGGCACTGAAGCTTTCTTT
CAIRRGTEAFF
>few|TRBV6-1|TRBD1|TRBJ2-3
TGTGCCAGCAGTGACCACCTCATTGCTATCGGACAGGCAGATACGCAGTATTTT
CASSDHLIAIGQADTQYF
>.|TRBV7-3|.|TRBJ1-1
TGTGCCAGCAGCTTAGGGTCGGGGTCCACTGAAGCTTTCTTT
CASSLGSGSTEAFF
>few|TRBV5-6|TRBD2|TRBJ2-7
TGTGCCAGCAGCTTTATACGTGTTGGGACTAGCGGAGACCCCTCCTACGAGCAGTACTTC
CASSFIRVGTSGDPSYEQYF
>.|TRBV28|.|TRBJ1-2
TGTGCCAGCAGTTTATTGAACTATGGCTACACCTTC
CASSLLNYGYTF
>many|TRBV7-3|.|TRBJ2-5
TGTGCCAGCAGCTTTACGTACCAAGAGACCCAGTACTTC
CASSFTYQETQYF
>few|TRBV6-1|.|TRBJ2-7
TGTGCCAGCAGTGTCAAGGCAGGGGAGGCCTACGAGCAGTACTTC
CASSVKAGEAYEQYF
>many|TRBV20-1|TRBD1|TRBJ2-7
TGCAGTGCTAGCCCCGTCCAGGACAGGGGCTACGAGCAGTACTTC
CSASPVQDRGYEQYF
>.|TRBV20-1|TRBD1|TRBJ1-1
TGCAGTGCTAACAGGGGGAGCACTGAAGCTTTCTTT
CSANRGSTEAFF
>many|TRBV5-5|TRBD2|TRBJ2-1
TGTGCCAGCAGCTTGGGAACTAGCGGGAGTATGGAGCAGTTCTTC
CASSLGTSGSMEQFF
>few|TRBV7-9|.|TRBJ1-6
TGTGCCAGCAGCTGGGCGCGGGATAATTCACCCCTCCACTTT
CASSWARDNSPLHF
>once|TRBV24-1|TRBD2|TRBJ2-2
TGTGCCACCAGTGACGTTGGACTAGCGGGAGTCTCCGGGGAGCTGTTTTTT
CATSDVGLAGVSGELFF
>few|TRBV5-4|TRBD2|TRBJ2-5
TGTGCCAGCAGCCAGGGGCTAGCGGGGGGAATGGAGACCCAGTACTTC
CASSQGLAGGMETQYF
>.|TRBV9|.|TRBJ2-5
TGTGCCAGCAGCCCTAGAGGGGTCCAAGAGACCCAGTACTTC
CASSPRGVQETQYF
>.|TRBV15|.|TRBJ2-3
TGTGCCACCAGCAGACTTACCGGGACACCTAGCACAGATACGCAGTATTTT
CATSRLTGTPSTDTQYF
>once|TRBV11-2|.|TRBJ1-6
TGTGCCAGCAGCCGAACGGACACCCCCGAGGCCCCCCTCCACTTT
CASSRTDTPEAPLHF
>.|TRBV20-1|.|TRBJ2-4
TGCAGTGCTAGGGATCAGGTAGCCAAAAACATTCAGTACTTC
CSARDQVAKNIQYF
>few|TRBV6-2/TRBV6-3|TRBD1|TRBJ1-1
TGTGCCAGCTGCCACAGGGGATTCACTGAAGCTTTCTTT
CASCHRGFTEAFF
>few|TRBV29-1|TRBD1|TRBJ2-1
TGCAGCGTTGAAATGTGGGACAGGGGCTCCTACAATGAGCAGTTCTTC
CSVEMWDRGSYNEQFF
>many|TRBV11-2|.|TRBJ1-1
TGTGCCAGCAGCTTACTAACAGTGACTGAAGCTTTCTTT
CASSLLTVTEAFF
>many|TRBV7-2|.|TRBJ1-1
TGTGCCAGCAGCCACGGAGGGGGCACTGAAGCTTTCTTT
CASSHGGGTEAFF
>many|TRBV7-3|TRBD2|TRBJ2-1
TGTGCCAGCAGCGCACGACTAGCGAGGGGGAGTGAGCAGTTCTTC
CASSARLARGSEQFF
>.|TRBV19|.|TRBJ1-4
TGTGCCAGTAGCCCGGACGGAGTTGAAAAACTGTTTTTT
CASSPDGVEKLFF
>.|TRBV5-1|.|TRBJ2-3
TGCGCCAGCCGGGGCAGCTCCCGTTCAGATACGCAGTATTTT
CASRGSSRSDTQYF
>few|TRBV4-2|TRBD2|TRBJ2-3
TGTGCCAGCAGCCAAGGGGGTAGCGGGACTGGAGATACGCAGTATTTT
CASSQGGSGTGDTQYF
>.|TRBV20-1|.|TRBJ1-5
TGCAGTGCTAGTTTGGGGATTAGTCAGCCCCAGCATTTT
CSASLGISQPQHF
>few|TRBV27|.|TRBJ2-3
TGTGCCAGCAGTCATCTAAGCGGGTTCACTTATAACACAGATACGCAGTATTTT
CASSHLSGFTYNTDTQYF
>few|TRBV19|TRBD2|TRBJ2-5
TGTGCCAGTAGGACAAGGAGCGGGGGGGTCCAAGAGACCCAGTACTTC
CASRTRSGGVQETQYF
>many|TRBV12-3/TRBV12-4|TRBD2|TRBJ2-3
TGTGCCAGCACCTCCGGACTAGCGGGATCGGGTACGCAGTATTTT
CASTSGLAGSGTQYF
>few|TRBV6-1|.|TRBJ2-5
TGTGCCAGCAGTCAGTGGGAGACCCAGTACTTC
CASSQWETQYF
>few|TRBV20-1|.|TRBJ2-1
TGCAGTGCTAGTCCCCGGGAAGCTTACAATGAGCAGTTCTTC
CSASPREAYNEQFF
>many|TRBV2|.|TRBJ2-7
TGTGCCAGCAATGGCGGGACCTCTTCCTACGAGCAGTACTTC
CASNGGTSSYEQYF
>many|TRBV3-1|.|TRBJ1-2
TGTGCCAGCAGCCACTTGTATGGCTACACCTTC
CASSHLYGYTF
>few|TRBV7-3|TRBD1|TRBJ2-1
TGTGCCAGCAGACAGACAGGGGGCCCCTACAATGAGCAGTTCTTC
CASRQTGGPYNEQFF
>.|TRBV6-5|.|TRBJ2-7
TGTGCCAGCAGTTACGGGCTCACAGGGGAGCAGTACTTC
CASSYGLTGEQYF
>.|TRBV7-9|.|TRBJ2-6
TGTGCCAGCAGCTTAGGGGCCACGCGCTCTGGGGCCAACGTCCTGACTTTC
CASSLGATRSGANVLTF
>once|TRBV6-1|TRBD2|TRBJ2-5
TGTGCCACCCGGGGGGGGCAAGAGACCCAGTACTTC
CATRGGQETQYF
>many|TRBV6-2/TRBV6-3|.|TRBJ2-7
TGTGCCAGCATTCTAACAGGTGGCTACGAGCAGTACTTC
CASILTGGYEQYF